Described below is a single T cell receptor beta chain sequence and its context. This sample stems from a study of CD8+ T cells in alopecia areata. A FACSAria was used to sort CD4+ and CD8+ T cells. These cells came from PBMCs. RNA, once extracted, was reverse transcribed into cDNA for use as the sequencing template. Assay used: immunoSEQ multiplex PCR; TCRdb lists only in-frame clones, some missing. Among about 91,000 clones, under 45% were seen once, and the ten largest hold 0.7% to 0.95%. CDR3 length equals 14 residues. Germline V gives CDR1 MGHRA, CDR2 YSYEKL. V shed 4 bases and J 2 bases; nucleotides not matched to a gene: 5.

V is TRBV4-1 and J is TRBJ2-7; TRBD1 matches at 7 bases. The TCR sequence derives from a human donor with alopecia areata. The specimen sequenced was CD4+ T cells sorted from blood. The CDR3 here is CASSPPDRTYEQYF. CDR3 coding DNA: TGCGCCAGCAGCCCTCCGGACAGGACCTACGAGCAGTACTTC.